This is a list of T cell receptor beta chains from one sample in a study of radiotherapy plus CTLA-4 blockade in lung cancer. Clones were read by immunoSEQ multiplex PCR, and TCRdb kept only the in-frame ones, dropping some. The sample lists roughly 42,000 clones; nearly 80% were seen once. The input for sequencing was peripheral blood, taken from a patient treated with radiotherapy plus ipilimumab. The receptors originated from a human donor with non-small cell lung cancer that progressed on radiotherapy plus ipilimumab. CDR3s include the opening cysteine and the closing phenylalanine or tryptophan. The D gene is left open where the match is weak. The listing skips clone size in some rows; elsewhere it reads once, few, many or a size class.

TRBJ2-7 | TRBD1 | - | TRBV7-9 | TGTGCCAGCAGCTGGATCAAGGGACAGGGTGATTACGAGCAGTACTTC | CASSWIKGQGDYEQYF
TRBJ2-2 | TRBD2 | once | TRBV19 | TGTGCCAGTAGTCCCCGAGCGGGGGGGAACACCGGGGAGCTGTTTTTT | CASSPRAGGNTGELFF
TRBJ1-1 | TRBD1 | - | TRBV5-1 | TGCGCCAGCAGCTTGGGACTAGGACAGGCAAACACTGAAGCTTTCTTT | CASSLGLGQANTEAFF
TRBJ1-2 | - | - | TRBV7-9 | TGTGCCAGCAGCTTAGGGGGCGGCTATGGCTACACCTTC | CASSLGGGYGYTF
TRBJ2-3 | - | - | TRBV2 | TGTGCCAGCACGCACCCCGGGGGCACAGATACGCAGTATTTT | CASTHPGGTDTQYF
TRBJ2-7 | - | - | TRBV16 | TGTGCCAGCAGCCAATCCGGCGGGGCCTACGAGCAGTACTTC | CASSQSGGAYEQYF
TRBJ2-7 | TRBD2 | few | TRBV6-5 | TGTGCCAGCAGTTACTCGGGGGGGAGCTCCTACGAGCAGTACTTC | CASSYSGGSSYEQYF
TRBJ2-3 | - | - | TRBV7-8 | TGTGCCAGCAGCTTGGCGGGGGCCTCCGGGGCAGATACGCAGTATTTT | CASSLAGASGADTQYF
TRBJ1-1 | - | few | TRBV28 | TGTGCCAGCAGAACAGGGAACACTGAAGCTTTCTTT | CASRTGNTEAFF
TRBJ1-2 | TRBD1 | medium-sized | TRBV6-5 | TGTGCCAGCACCCGGACAGGGGAAGGCTACACCTTC | CASTRTGEGYTF
TRBJ1-1 | TRBD1 | - | TRBV4-3 | TGCGCCAGCAGCCAAGGACAGGGCGGCACTGAAGCTTTCTTT | CASSQGQGGTEAFF
TRBJ1-2 | TRBD1 | few | TRBV6-6 | TGTGCCAGCAGTAAGGGACAGGGGGCTGGCTACACCTTC | CASSKGQGAGYTF
TRBJ1-1 | - | - | TRBV11-2 | TGTGCCAGCAGCTTAGGAGCCAACACTGAAGCTTTCTTT | CASSLGANTEAFF
TRBJ2-5 | - | - | TRBV10-2 | TGCGCCAGCAGTGAGGTGGACCAGCGGGTCCCCAAAGAGACCCAGTACTTC | CASSEVDQRVPKETQYF
TRBJ1-2 | - | - | TRBV6-5 | TGTGCCAGCAGTCCCCAGGGATATGGCTACACCTTC | CASSPQGYGYTF
TRBJ2-1 | TRBD2 | - | TRBV6-5 | TGTGCCAGCAGTTACTCACTAGCGGGGGGCAATGAGCAGTTCTTC | CASSYSLAGGNEQFF
TRBJ1-3 | - | - | TRBV6-6 | TGTGCCAGCAGGGACAGTTCTTCTGGAAACACCATATATTTT | CASRDSSSGNTIYF
TRBJ1-1 | TRBD1 | - | TRBV7-2 | TGTGCCAGCAAACAGACGCAGGGGGCGGTCCTGAACACTGAAGCTTTCTTT | CASKQTQGAVLNTEAFF
TRBJ1-6 | - | - | TRBV11-3 | TGTGCCAGCAGCCCGGGCGGGGGCAGTGGTTCACCCCTCCACTTT | CASSPGGGSGSPLHF
TRBJ1-6 | - | - | TRBV6-4 | TGTGCCAGCAGTGCCCAACAGGGAGGGAATTCACCCCTCCACTTT | CASSAQQGGNSPLHF
TRBJ2-1 | TRBD1 | - | TRBV18 | TGTGCCAGCTCACCACCGGGACAGGGAGGCAATGAGCAGTTCTTC | CASSPPGQGGNEQFF
TRBJ1-4 | TRBD1 | - | TRBV6-5 | TGTGCCAGCAGTCGGACAGGGGGCGACGAAAAACTGTTTTTT | CASSRTGGDEKLFF
TRBJ2-7 | TRBD1 | - | TRBV7-2 | TGTGCCAGCAGCATAACGACAGGGCTAGCCTACGAGCAGTACTTC | CASSITTGLAYEQYF
TRBJ2-2 | - | - | TRBV19 | TGTGCCAGTCGAGAAGGGGGAAGGTCGAACACCGGGGAGCTGTTTTTT | CASREGGRSNTGELFF
TRBJ1-2 | - | - | TRBV9 | TGTGCCAGCAGCGTAGAGGGGATAGCGGTTGGCTACACCTTC | CASSVEGIAVGYTF
TRBJ1-3 | - | few | TRBV5-1 | TGCGCCAGCAGCTCGGCGGTGGACACTGGAAACACCATATATTTT | CASSSAVDTGNTIYF
TRBJ1-3 | TRBD1 | - | TRBV4-2 | TGTGCCAGCAGCCAAGAACCGACAGGGCGCCCCTCTGGAAACACCATATATTTT | CASSQEPTGRPSGNTIYF
TRBJ1-1 | - | - | TRBV4-2 | TGTGCCAGCAGCCAGGTCGAGGTTCCTGAAGCTTTCTTT | CASSQVEVPEAFF